The rows below give T cell receptor beta chains drawn from one sample of a study of CD8 T cells in ankylosing spondylitis. TCRdb called the 5' RACE reads again in MiXCR, with one record for every CDR3 protein. This sample yields about 700,000 distinct CDR3 sequences, of which over 15% are seen a single time; approximately 18% belongs to the top ten. Sequencing was done on a sample of blood, either unsorted or a sorted T cell fraction (not recorded which). Receptor source: a male donor with ankylosing spondylitis. CDR3s include the opening cysteine and the closing phenylalanine or tryptophan. The order of the fields is J gene, V gene, clone size, D gene, CDR3 protein, CDR3 DNA. The D gene is left open where the match is weak. Not every row has a clone size; where given, it reads once, few, many or a size class.

j_gene: TRBJ2-1
v_gene: TRBV20-1
abundance: NA
d_gene: TRBD1
CDR3aa: CCAPDPGQGYNEQFF
CDR3nt: TGCTGTGCTCCAGATCCGGGACAGGGGTACAATGAGCAGTTCTTC

j_gene: TRBJ1-2
v_gene: TRBV27
abundance: NA
d_gene: NA
CDR3aa: CASAREGKVYGYTF
CDR3nt: TGTGCCAGCGCCCGGGAGGGGAAGGTCTATGGCTACACCTTC

j_gene: TRBJ2-7
v_gene: TRBV4-3
abundance: NA
d_gene: NA
CDR3aa: CASSQVRTRGNEQYF
CDR3nt: TGCGCCAGCAGCCAAGTCCGGACTAGGGGGAACGAGCAGTACTTC

j_gene: TRBJ2-1
v_gene: TRBV20-1
abundance: many
d_gene: NA
CDR3aa: CSAPITDSRSYNEQFF
CDR3nt: TGCAGTGCTCCAATAACAGACTCACGCTCCTACAATGAGCAGTTCTTC

j_gene: TRBJ2-7
v_gene: TRBV6-1
abundance: few
d_gene: TRBD1
CDR3aa: CASSQDRGNAQYF
CDR3nt: TGTGCCAGCAGTCAGGACAGGGGCAATGCGCAGTACTTC

j_gene: TRBJ2-3
v_gene: TRBV20-1
abundance: few
d_gene: TRBD1
CDR3aa: CSATRTGGDTQYF
CDR3nt: TGCAGTGCTACACGGACAGGGGGAGATACGCAGTATTTT

j_gene: TRBJ1-2
v_gene: TRBV12-3/TRBV12-4
abundance: many
d_gene: NA
CDR3aa: CASSSTVYYGYTF
CDR3nt: TGTGCCAGCAGCTCGACAGTCTACTATGGCTACACCTTC

j_gene: TRBJ2-7
v_gene: TRBV20-1
abundance: few
d_gene: TRBD2
CDR3aa: CSASGPRGVGAYEQYF
CDR3nt: TGCAGTGCCAGTGGGCCCCGGGGGGTCGGAGCCTACGAGCAGTACTTC

j_gene: TRBJ2-2
v_gene: TRBV2
abundance: NA
d_gene: NA
CDR3aa: CASSEGGYTGELFF
CDR3nt: TGTGCCAGCAGTGAAGGGGGTTACACCGGGGAGCTGTTTTTT

j_gene: TRBJ1-1
v_gene: TRBV29-1
abundance: few
d_gene: TRBD1
CDR3aa: CSVQGTGSTEAFF
CDR3nt: TGCAGCGTTCAAGGGACAGGGTCCACTGAAGCTTTCTTT

j_gene: TRBJ2-4
v_gene: TRBV4-2
abundance: few
d_gene: TRBD2
CDR3aa: CASSQEVGRGAVTGAKNIQYF
CDR3nt: TGTGCCAGCAGCCAAGAGGTTGGGCGGGGGGCTGTAACCGGGGCCAAAAACATTCAGTACTTC

j_gene: TRBJ2-3
v_gene: TRBV6-2/TRBV6-3
abundance: once
d_gene: NA
CDR3aa: CASSYLGLGTDTQYF
CDR3nt: TGTGCCAGCAGTTACTTGGGACTGGGCACAGATACGCAGTATTTT

j_gene: TRBJ2-1
v_gene: TRBV12-3/TRBV12-4
abundance: few
d_gene: TRBD1
CDR3aa: CASSPWTGFSMNEQFF
CDR3nt: TGTGCCAGCAGTCCCTGGACAGGGTTTTCGATGAATGAGCAGTTCTTC

j_gene: TRBJ1-5
v_gene: TRBV12-3/TRBV12-4
abundance: NA
d_gene: NA
CDR3aa: CASSSPKQGFQPQHF
CDR3nt: TGTGCCAGCAGTTCCCCCAAACAGGGCTTTCAGCCCCAGCATTTT

j_gene: TRBJ2-3
v_gene: TRBV11-1
abundance: many
d_gene: TRBD2
CDR3aa: CASSSTLAGGYRGTDTQYF
CDR3nt: TGTGCCAGCAGCTCTACTCTAGCGGGAGGGTACCGCGGAACAGATACGCAGTATTTT

j_gene: TRBJ2-5
v_gene: TRBV2
abundance: few
d_gene: NA
CDR3aa: CASPSRETQYF
CDR3nt: TGTGCAAGCCCCTCGCGGGAGACCCAGTACTTC

j_gene: TRBJ1-4
v_gene: TRBV4-1
abundance: NA
d_gene: NA
CDR3aa: CASSQGGAGGNEKLFF
CDR3nt: TGCGCCAGCAGCCAAGGTGGGGCGGGGGGGAATGAAAAACTGTTTTTT

j_gene: TRBJ2-3
v_gene: TRBV20-1
abundance: few
d_gene: NA
CDR3aa: CSERISTDTQYF
CDR3nt: TGCAGTGAGCGGATTAGCACAGATACGCAGTATTTT

j_gene: TRBJ1-3
v_gene: TRBV4-1
abundance: NA
d_gene: NA
CDR3aa: CASSQLATSGNTIYF
CDR3nt: TGCGCCAGCAGCCAACTGGCGACCTCTGGAAACACCATATATTTT

j_gene: TRBJ2-3
v_gene: TRBV7-6
abundance: NA
d_gene: NA
CDR3aa: CASSSSGSTQYF
CDR3nt: TGTGCCAGCAGCTCCTCAGGGAGTACGCAGTATTTT

j_gene: TRBJ1-1
v_gene: TRBV29-1
abundance: NA
d_gene: NA
CDR3aa: CSVAAQGNTEAFF
CDR3nt: TGCAGCGTTGCGGCGCAGGGTAACACTGAAGCTTTCTTT

j_gene: TRBJ2-7
v_gene: TRBV6-2/TRBV6-3
abundance: NA
d_gene: NA
CDR3aa: CASSYPRGSAYEQYF
CDR3nt: TGTGCCAGCAGTTACCCTCGGGGGAGTGCCTACGAGCAGTACTTC

j_gene: TRBJ2-5
v_gene: TRBV5-8
abundance: many
d_gene: NA
CDR3aa: CASSDPGDQETQYF
CDR3nt: TGTGCCAGCAGCGACCCGGGGGACCAAGAGACCCAGTACTTC

j_gene: TRBJ2-6
v_gene: TRBV7-8
abundance: few
d_gene: NA
CDR3aa: CASSLVDFSGANVLTF
CDR3nt: TGTGCCAGCAGCTTAGTAGATTTCTCTGGGGCCAACGTCCTGACTTTC

j_gene: TRBJ1-1
v_gene: TRBV20-1
abundance: NA
d_gene: NA
CDR3aa: CSARDHQGKMNTEAFF
CDR3nt: TGCAGTGCTAGAGATCATCAGGGGAAAATGAACACTGAAGCTTTCTTT

j_gene: TRBJ1-4
v_gene: TRBV28
abundance: few
d_gene: TRBD1
CDR3aa: CASSQDREVATNEKLFF
CDR3nt: TGTGCCAGCAGTCAGGACAGGGAGGTTGCAACTAATGAAAAACTGTTTTTT

j_gene: TRBJ2-3
v_gene: TRBV20-1
abundance: NA
d_gene: NA
CDR3aa: CSAHGADTQYF
CDR3nt: TGCAGTGCCCACGGAGCAGATACGCAGTATTTT

j_gene: TRBJ1-5
v_gene: TRBV6-5
abundance: NA
d_gene: TRBD1
CDR3aa: CASSYGGQQGDNQPQHF
CDR3nt: TGTGCCAGCAGTTACGGAGGGCAGCAGGGGGACAATCAGCCCCAGCATTTT

j_gene: TRBJ2-1
v_gene: TRBV11-2
abundance: many
d_gene: NA
CDR3aa: CASSRLNNEQFF
CDR3nt: TGTGCCAGCAGTCGACTGAACAATGAGCAGTTCTTC

j_gene: TRBJ2-1
v_gene: TRBV7-2
abundance: many
d_gene: NA
CDR3aa: CASSPAYNEQFF
CDR3nt: TGTGCCAGCAGCCCTGCGTACAATGAGCAGTTCTTC

j_gene: TRBJ1-1
v_gene: TRBV6-1
abundance: NA
d_gene: TRBD1
CDR3aa: CASSARQGTEAFF
CDR3nt: TGTGCCAGCAGTGCGCGACAGGGCACTGAAGCTTTCTTT

j_gene: TRBJ2-5
v_gene: TRBV12-3/TRBV12-4
abundance: many
d_gene: NA
CDR3aa: CASSLWGQETQYF
CDR3nt: TGTGCCAGCAGTTTATGGGGCCAAGAGACCCAGTACTTC

j_gene: TRBJ2-3
v_gene: TRBV7-2
abundance: NA
d_gene: TRBD2
CDR3aa: CASSAGGRADTQYF
CDR3nt: TGTGCCAGCAGCGCGGGGGGGCGGGCAGATACGCAGTATTTT

j_gene: TRBJ2-1
v_gene: TRBV6-6
abundance: NA
d_gene: NA
CDR3aa: CASSSSAVHEQFF
CDR3nt: TGTGCCAGCAGCTCCTCCGCCGTCCATGAGCAGTTCTTC

j_gene: TRBJ2-7
v_gene: TRBV5-1
abundance: few
d_gene: TRBD2
CDR3aa: CASSFIAGTPGEQYF
CDR3nt: TGCGCCAGCAGCTTTATAGCGGGCACACCGGGCGAGCAGTACTTC